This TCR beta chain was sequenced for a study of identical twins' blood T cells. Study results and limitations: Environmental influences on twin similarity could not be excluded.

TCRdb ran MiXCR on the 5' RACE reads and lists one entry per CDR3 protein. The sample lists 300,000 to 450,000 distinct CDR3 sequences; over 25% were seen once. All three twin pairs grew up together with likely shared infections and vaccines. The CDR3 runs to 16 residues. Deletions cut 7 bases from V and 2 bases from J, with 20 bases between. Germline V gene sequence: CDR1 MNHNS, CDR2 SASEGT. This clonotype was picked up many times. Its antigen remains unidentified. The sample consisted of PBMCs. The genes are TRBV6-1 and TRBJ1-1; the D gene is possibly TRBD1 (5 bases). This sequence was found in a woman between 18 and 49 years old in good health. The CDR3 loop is CASTLLGGTINTEAFF. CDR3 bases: TGTGCCAGCACTCTTTTGGGTGGGACTATAAACACTGAAGCTTTCTTT.